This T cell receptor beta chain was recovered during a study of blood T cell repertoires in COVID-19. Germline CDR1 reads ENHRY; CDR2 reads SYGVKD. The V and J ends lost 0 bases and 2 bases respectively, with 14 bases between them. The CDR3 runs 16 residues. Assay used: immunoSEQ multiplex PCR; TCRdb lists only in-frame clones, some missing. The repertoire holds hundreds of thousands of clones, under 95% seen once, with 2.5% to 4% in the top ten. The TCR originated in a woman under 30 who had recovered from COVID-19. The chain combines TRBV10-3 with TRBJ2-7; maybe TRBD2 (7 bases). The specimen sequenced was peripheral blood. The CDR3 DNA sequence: TGTGCCATCAGTGAGTCGGGGGGGGCTGGGACCTACGAGCAGTACGTC. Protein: CAISESGGAGTYEQYV.